The rows below give T cell receptor beta chains drawn from one sample of a study of cytomegalovirus exposure and HLA in healthy donors. The assay was immunoSEQ multiplex PCR, and TCRdb's table has in-frame clones only and misses some. The sample consists of about 200,000 clones, around 84% of them appearing once. The source material was PBMCs. All receptors come from a woman aged 30 to 39 in good health and CMV-seropositive. CDR3s include the opening cysteine and the closing phenylalanine or tryptophan. D genes are given only for firm matches. Size is stated for part of the rows, as once, few or many counts, or as a class when the clone is expanded.

j_gene | v_gene | d_gene | abundance | CDR3aa | CDR3nt
TRBJ2-3 | TRBV27 | NA | NA | CASTHTSGERIDTQYF | TGTGCCAGCACCCATACTTCAGGGGAGCGGATAGATACGCAGTATTTT
TRBJ2-7 | TRBV5-6 | NA | NA | CASSFPGTDEQYF | TGTGCCAGCAGCTTCCCAGGAACCGACGAGCAGTACTTC
TRBJ1-1 | TRBV11-2 | TRBD1 | NA | CASNIQGARGNTEAFF | TGTGCCAGCAACATTCAGGGGGCGCGGGGGAACACTGAAGCTTTCTTT
TRBJ2-7 | TRBV5-4 | TRBD1 | NA | CASSPNRDRVWYEQYF | TGTGCCAGCAGCCCTAACCGGGACAGGGTTTGGTACGAGCAGTACTTC
TRBJ2-3 | TRBV25-1 | TRBD1 | NA | CASSELDRGLSAQYF | TGTGCCAGCAGTGAACTGGACAGGGGGCTGTCTGCGCAGTATTTT
TRBJ2-7 | TRBV4-2 | TRBD2 | NA | CASRTSTSAEEQYF | TGTGCCAGCAGAACCTCGACTAGCGCAGAGGAGCAGTACTTC
TRBJ1-1 | TRBV6-1 | TRBD1 | NA | CASSETGTEPTEAFF | TGTGCCAGCAGTGAAACTGGGACAGAACCCACTGAAGCTTTCTTT
TRBJ1-1 | TRBV2 | NA | once | CASSVNQGRNTEAFF | TGTGCCAGCAGTGTGAATCAGGGTCGAAACACTGAAGCTTTCTTT
TRBJ1-2 | TRBV5-1 | NA | NA | CASSFRGDFGGYGYTF | TGCGCCAGCAGCTTCAGAGGAGACTTTGGTGGCTATGGCTACACCTTC
TRBJ1-1 | TRBV20-1 | NA | NA | CSARRREAFF | TGCAGTGCTAGGAGGAGGGAAGCTTTCTTT
TRBJ1-2 | TRBV18 | NA | NA | CASSREYGYTF | TGTGCCAGCTCACGGGAGTATGGCTACACCTTC
TRBJ1-1 | TRBV6-5 | NA | NA | CASSYSEQVNTEAFF | TGTGCCAGCAGTTACTCGGAGCAAGTGAACACTGAAGCTTTCTTT
TRBJ1-5 | TRBV19 | NA | few | CASSIRTNQPQHF | TGTGCCAGTAGTATCAGGACTAATCAGCCCCAGCATTTT
TRBJ2-1 | TRBV27 | TRBD2 | NA | CASIGTSGKNEQFF | TGTGCCAGCATAGGGACTAGCGGGAAGAATGAGCAGTTCTTC
TRBJ2-3 | TRBV7-9 | TRBD2 | NA | CASSLWGGVGTDTQYF | TGTGCCAGCAGCCTGTGGGGAGGGGTCGGCACAGATACGCAGTATTTT
TRBJ2-5 | TRBV7-9 | TRBD1 | NA | CASSLGGTGGETQYF | TGTGCCAGCAGCTTAGGGGGGACAGGAGGAGAGACCCAGTACTTC
TRBJ2-7 | TRBV28 | TRBD2 | NA | CASSIRASGRSYEQYF | TGTGCCAGCAGTATACGGGCTAGCGGGAGATCCTACGAGCAGTACTTC
TRBJ1-2 | TRBV6-6 | TRBD1 | once | CASSLAGTGGYGYTF | TGTGCCAGCAGCCTCGCCGGGACAGGGGGTTATGGCTACACCTTC
TRBJ1-2 | TRBV6-6 | NA | NA | CASSPSNYGYTF | TGTGCCAGCAGCCCATCCAACTATGGCTACACCTTC
TRBJ2-7 | TRBV25-1 | TRBD1 | NA | CASSSDRGGYEQYF | TGTGCCAGCAGCTCAGACAGGGGTGGCTACGAGCAGTACTTC
TRBJ2-7 | TRBV6-5 | NA | NA | CASSYRREQYF | TGTGCCAGCAGTTACCGGCGGGAGCAGTACTTC
TRBJ1-2 | TRBV20-1 | NA | NA | CSARGGGGYTF | TGCAGTGCCCGGGGGGGTGGTGGCTACACCTTC
TRBJ2-7 | TRBV7-9 | TRBD2 | NA | CASEGLTGTSGAYEQYF | TGTGCCTCAGAGGGTTTAACCGGGACTAGCGGGGCCTACGAGCAGTACTTC
TRBJ2-7 | TRBV28 | TRBD2 | NA | CASRPPPGLADHSYEQYF | TGTGCCAGCAGACCCCCGCCGGGACTAGCGGACCATTCCTACGAGCAGTACTTC
TRBJ1-1 | TRBV6-6 | NA | few | CAYSPSGGMNTEAFF | TGTGCCTACTCCCCGAGCGGGGGGATGAACACTGAAGCTTTCTTT
TRBJ2-7 | TRBV9 | NA | few | CASSARSGVPGEQYF | TGTGCCAGCAGCGCCCGATCCGGGGTCCCGGGCGAGCAGTACTTC
TRBJ1-3 | TRBV6-5 | NA | few | CASSPIAGTSATIYF | TGTGCCAGCAGTCCCATTGCGGGGACCTCCGCCACCATATATTTT
TRBJ1-1 | TRBV5-1 | NA | NA | CASSSPGGQRAGGAFF | TGCGCCAGCAGCTCTCCCGGGGGGCAGCGGGCAGGAGGGGCTTTCTTT
TRBJ2-5 | TRBV5-1 | TRBD2 | NA | CASSQGTSGRGEETQYF | TGCGCCAGCAGCCAAGGGACTAGCGGGAGAGGGGAGGAGACCCAGTACTTC
TRBJ2-1 | TRBV11-2 | TRBD2 | NA | CASSLTSVAMVEQFF | TGTGCCAGCAGCTTGACTAGCGTGGCAATGGTAGAGCAGTTCTTC
TRBJ2-2 | TRBV6-4 | NA | NA | CASSPERWSGELFF | TGTGCCAGCAGCCCCGAACGTTGGAGCGGGGAGCTGTTTTTT
TRBJ2-5 | TRBV27 | NA | NA | CASSPRALGETQYF | TGTGCCAGCAGTCCCAGGGCTCTTGGGGAGACCCAGTACTTC
TRBJ2-7 | TRBV28 | NA | NA | CASSSGQLYEQYF | TGTGCCAGCAGTTCCGGACAGCTCTACGAGCAGTACTTC
TRBJ1-1 | TRBV27 | NA | NA | CASSFAALEGTEAFF | TGTGCCAGCAGTTTTGCAGCCTTGGAGGGAACTGAAGCTTTCTTT
TRBJ2-1 | TRBV6-5 | TRBD2 | NA | CASSPAGASYNEQFF | TGTGCCAGCAGTCCGGCGGGAGCGTCCTACAATGAGCAGTTCTTC